The T cell receptor (beta chain) described here comes from a study of T cells in women clearing cervical HPV infection. Across the whole study: Controls gave blood once infection was undetectable; cases at lesion identification.

The method was immunoSEQ multiplex PCR; TCRdb's version includes in-frame clones alone and lacks a portion of them. The sample includes around 31,000 clones. As concerns this clone: The read ends 3 residues before the CDR3 terminus; that terminus is restored from the germline J gene.

V was pared by 1 base and J by 4 bases, with 20 bases between. The germline V gene encodes CDR1 MNHNS and CDR2 SASEGT. There are 18 residues in the CDR3. This clonotype was obtained from a woman between 18 and 69 years old with a cervical HPV16 infection that either progressed to CIN3+ or cleared (not recorded which). Sequences were obtained from blood buffy coat. This chain joins TRBV6-1 and TRBJ1-5; TRBD1 might be the D (6 bases). CDR3 sequence: CASSEVHLRDMWNQPQHF. CDR3 bases read: TGTGCCAGCAGTGAAGTTCATCTGAGGGACATGTGGAATCAGCCC.